These 15 T cell receptor beta chains were all obtained from the same sample, sequenced in a study of blood T cell repertoires in COVID-19. Produced via immunoSEQ multiplex PCR; TCRdb's table is partial and in-frame only. The data hold some 500,000 clones, with roughly 88% observed a single time. What was sequenced was PBMCs or T cells enriched from blood (not recorded which). These receptors were obtained from a woman aged 40-49 years who had recovered from COVID-19.

The genes are TRBV6-5 and TRBJ2-7, with unresolved D. There are 12 residues in the CDR3. CDR1 is MNHEY, CDR2 SVGAGI, per germline. V was clipped by 6 bases and J by 7 bases, with 13 bases between them. The CDR3 sequence is CASRGFLGEQYF. The CDR3 bases are TGTGCCAGCAGGGGCTTCCTGGGTGAGCAGTACTTC.

The chain joins TRBV5-5 to TRBJ2-7; 8 nucleotides match TRBD2. The germline V gene encodes CDR1 SGHKS and CDR2 YYEKEE (reference sequence). The CDR3 has 17 residues. Germline trimming cut 0 bases from V and 4 bases from J; bases unmatched to any gene: 12. The CDR3 loop reads CASSLDLRGAGVYEQYF. The CDR3 DNA reads TGTGCCAGCAGCTTGGACCTCCGAGGAGCGGGAGTTTACGAGCAGTACTTC.

CDR3 residues: CASGTHTDTQYF. The CDR3 nucleotides are TGTGCTAGTGGCACTCACACAGATACGCAGTATTTT. The rearrangement links TRBV12-5 to TRBJ2-3; D gene uncertain. The V end lost 6 bases, the J end lost 2 bases, and 6 bases lay between the germline ends. Germline CDR1 and CDR2: LGHNT and FRNRAP. This CDR3 has 12 residues.

The chain links TRBV7-2 to TRBJ1-4, with D perhaps matching TRBD1 (5 bases). The germline V gene encodes CDR1 SGHTA and CDR2 FQGNSA. CDR3 length: 15 residues. Trimming removed 5 bases from V and 0 bases from J, with 10 bases in between. This CDR3 reads CASSADSATNEKLFF. DNA of the CDR3: TGTGCCAGCAGCGCTGACAGCGCAACTAATGAAAAACTGTTTTTT. Full variable domain (outside the CDR3, taken from reference TRBV7-2 and TRBJ1-4): GAGVSQSPSNKVTEKGKDVELRCDPISGHTALYWYRQSLGQGLEFLIYFQGNSAPDKSGLPSDRFSAERTGGSVSTLTIQRTQQEDSAVYLCASSADSATNEKLFFGSGTQLSVL.

This chain connects TRBV28 to TRBJ2-7; 9 bases match TRBD1. The V segment lost 9 bases and the J segment 3 bases; nucleotides outside the gene matches: 12. The CDR3 spans 15 residues. Germline loops: CDR1 MDHEN, CDR2 SYDVKM. CDR3 coding DNA: TGTGCCAGTCATACCGGGACAGGGACCAACTACGAGCAGTACTTC. Protein product: CASHTGTGTNYEQYF.

The chain links TRBV7-2 to TRBJ1-2, with 9 bases fitting TRBD1. The V gene's germline CDR1 is SGHTA and CDR2 FQGNSA. V gave up 4 bases and J gave up 7 bases; unmatched junction bases: 13. This CDR3 is 16 amino acids long. The CDR3: CASSSTWTGVSSGYTF. For the CDR3, the DNA is TGTGCCAGCAGCTCCACTTGGACAGGGGTTTCTTCTGGCTACACCTTC.

CDR3 region: CASKLSSTDTQYF. The CDR3 DNA sequence: TGTGCCAGTAAACTGAGTAGCACAGATACGCAGTATTTT. V and J are TRBV19 and TRBJ2-3; D not resolved. This CDR3 spans 13 amino acids. Between the trimmed V and J ends, which lost 7 bases and 0 bases, there was a span of 8 bases. Per germline, CDR1 LNHDA and CDR2 SQIVND (reference sequence).

The chain employs TRBV29-1 and TRBJ2-1; D may be TRBD2 (6 bases). Trimming left V 3 bases short and J 10 bases short, with 25 bases between. This CDR3 region has 16 residues. Germline loops: CDR1 SQVTM, CDR2 ANQGSEA. The CDR3 nucleotides are TGCAGCGTTGAGTGGGGGTGGCAGGGAGGACGAAGAGAGCAGTTCTTC. Translating gives CSVEWGWQGGRREQFF.

The gene calls are TRBV5-1 and TRBJ2-1, with 14 bases aligning to TRBD2. This CDR3 is 14 amino acids long. The trim removed 4 bases at V and 8 bases at J, leaving 2 bases unmatched. Germline V gene lookup returns CDR1 SGHRS and CDR2 YFSETQ. The CDR3, as DNA: TGCGCCAGCAGCGGGGGACTAGCGGGAGATGAGCAGTTCTTC. This codes for CASSGGLAGDEQFF.

The chain combines TRBV25-1 with TRBJ1-1, with a weak D call TRBD1 (6 bases). Germline CDR1 MGHDK, CDR2 SYGVNS. CDR3 size: 15 residues. The ends were cut back, 9 bases at V and 3 bases at J, with 20 bases in the middle. CDR3 sequence reads: CASTRGPGLHTEAFF. The CDR3 coding sequence is TGTGCCAGTACCAGGGGTCCGGGATTGCACACTGAAGCTTTCTTT.

The chain links TRBV20-1 to TRBJ2-1; TRBD2 might be the D (6 bases). The germline V gene encodes CDR1 DFQATT and CDR2 SNEGSKA (reference sequence). The ends were cut back, 4 bases at V and 12 bases at J, with 13 bases in the middle. This CDR3 has 11 residues. CDR3 nucleotide sequence: TGCAGTGCTATGAGCCGGGACTCGCAGTTCTTC. As protein: CSAMSRDSQFF.

The chain couples TRBV4-1 to TRBJ2-7; D not certain. V lost 1 base to trimming and J lost 1 base, with 14 bases between them. From germline, CDR1 is MGHRA and CDR2 YSYEKL. The CDR3 extends over 16 amino acids. CDR3 amino acids: CASSQGGSLFSYEQYF. The CDR3 bases are TGCGCCAGCAGCCAAGGCGGCAGCTTATTTTCCTACGAGCAGTACTTC.

The chain carries TRBV4-3 and TRBJ1-1; tentative D call: TRBD1 (5 bases). Germline V lookup: CDR1 LGHNA, CDR2 YSLEER. The CDR3 covers 13 residues. Between the trimmed V and J ends, which lost 4 bases and 4 bases, there was a span of 10 bases. The CDR3 here is CASSPRGGTEAFF. The CDR3 DNA is TGCGCCAGCAGCCCACGCGGGGGCACTGAAGCTTTCTTT.

The DNA for the CDR3 is TGTGCCAGTAGTAGCAGACAGGGCTCTGGAAACACCATATATTTT. As protein: CASSSRQGSGNTIYF. The chain recombines TRBV19 with TRBJ1-3, with TRBD1 identical over 7 bases. CDR1 and CDR2 from the germline V gene are LNHDA and SQIVND (reference sequence). The CDR3 runs 15 residues. With V trimmed by 4 bases and J by 0 bases, 3 bases remained unmatched.

This chain connects TRBV4-3 to TRBJ2-1; the D gene is possibly TRBD2 (5 bases). CDR1 LGHNA and CDR2 YSLEER come from the germline V gene. There are 14 residues in the CDR3. V was trimmed by 4 bases and J by 1 base, leaving 8 bases between them. The chain's CDR3 is CASSREFSYNEQFF. CDR3 sequence (DNA): TGCGCCAGCAGCCGGGAGTTTTCCTACAATGAGCAGTTCTTC.